The entry below gives a single TCR beta chain sequence along with its context. Antigen specificity is unknown. The data were obtained in a study of T cell responses to AZD1222 COVID-19 vaccine. Overall study: Second-dose intervals of approximately 4 or approximately 12 weeks were pooled. General study results and limits: Receipt of two AZD1222 doses was followed by a rise in Spike-specific TCR breadth and depth. Just 5 or 6 AZD1222 recipients tested seropositive at baseline.

Produced via immunoSEQ multiplex PCR; TCRdb's table is partial and in-frame only. The top ten hold approximately 20% of the sample, which has some 130,000 clones, around 84% seen once. V was shortened by 4 bases and J by 8 bases, with 8 bases between the two germline ends. This CDR3 is built from 11 residues. Germline V lookup: CDR1 SQVTM, CDR2 ANQGSEA. The rearrangement uses TRBV29-1 and TRBJ1-4, with D unclear. This specimen was peripheral blood, taken on day 0 of AZD1222 vaccination. The TCR sequence derives from an adult in good health. The CDR3 coding sequence is TGCAGCGTTGGCTGGCGGGAAAAACTGTTTTTT. It translates to CSVGWREKLFF.